This T cell receptor (beta chain) was captured in a study of cytomegalovirus exposure and HLA in healthy donors. Study details: It was reported in a later analysis that the approximately 120 validation repertoires used the same platform as the 550 to 800 first-cohort repertoires. Regarding the study as a whole: The authors confirmed in vitro that three CMV-associated chains were specific for CMV antigens.

While the first cohort had 600 to 800 subjects, the donors belonged to the separate validation cohort of over a hundred subjects. Sequencing used immunoSEQ multiplex PCR; TCRdb keeps in-frame clones, though not all of them. The table lists about 130,000 clones, nearly 90% of them singletons, with roughly 1.2% in the top ten. Germline CDR1 is SGHDT and CDR2 is YYEEEE. The CDR3 sequence is 14 residues long. With V trimmed by 7 bases and J by 2 bases, 4 bases remained unmatched. This clone occurred once. Its specificity is unknown. The TCR was taken from a woman aged 18 to 35 in good health and CMV-seronegative. The chain uses TRBV5-6 and TRBJ2-1; the match to TRBD2 covers 9 bases. The sequenced sample consisted of PBMCs. DNA for the CDR3: TGTGCCAGCGTAGCGGGGGCTGCCTACAATGAGCAGTTCTTC. Translated: CASVAGAAYNEQFF. The whole variable domain, filled in from reference TRBV5-6 and TRBJ2-1, reads DAGVTQSPTHLIKTRGQQVTLRCSPKSGHDTVSWYQQALGQGPQFIFQYYEEEERQRGNFPDRFSGHQFPNYSSELNVNALLLGDSALYLCASVAGAAYNEQFFGPGTRLTVL.